The 21 T cell receptor beta chains presented below share a single source sample, sequenced in a study of blood T cell repertoires in COVID-19. The data were produced by immunoSEQ multiplex PCR, yet TCRdb's version contains in-frame clones alone and is incomplete. The table records 360,000 or so clones, roughly 90% of them present only once. The specimen was peripheral blood. The receptors were sampled from a man younger than 35 with active or convalescent COVID-19.

The chain couples TRBV18 to TRBJ2-5; possibly TRBD2 for D (5 bases). CDR1 and CDR2 (germline): KGHSH, LQKENI. Trimming took off 3 bases at V and 4 bases at J, with 9 bases between the two ends. The CDR3 is 13 residues long. In DNA form, the CDR3 reads TGTGCCAGCTCACCGCCGGGATTAGAGACCCAGTACTTC. Protein sequence: CASSPPGLETQYF.

J is TRBJ1-2 and V is TRBV9, with a possible D match to TRBD1 (5 bases). Trimming removed 3 bases from V and 4 bases from J, with 22 bases in between. This CDR3 spans 17 amino acids. The germline CDR1 and CDR2 sequences are SGDLS and YYNGEE. The CDR3, as DNA: TGTGCCAGCAGCGGACGGGGGTCGCAGACGGGGGTCTATGGCTACACCTTC. This encodes CASSGRGSQTGVYGYTF.

The chain has TRBV29-1 and TRBJ1-1; possibly TRBD1 for D (5 bases). Germline assignment: CDR1 SQVTM and CDR2 ANQGSEA. This CDR3 spans 11 amino acids. V shed 8 bases and J shed 6 bases, with 13 bases lying between them. CDR3 DNA sequence: TGCAGCACCGGGGGGGGTCCTGAAGCTTTCTTT. It translates to CSTGGGPEAFF. Drawing the rest from reference TRBV29-1 and TRBJ1-1, the complete variable domain is SAVISQKPSRDICQRGTSLTIQCQVDSQVTMMFWYRQQPGQSLTLIATANQGSEATYESGFVIDKFPISRPNLTFSTLTVSNMSPEDSSIYLCSTGGGPEAFFGQGTRLTVV.

This chain uses TRBV28 with TRBJ1-6, with D possibly matching TRBD1 (5 bases). Trimming stripped 3 bases from V and 11 bases from J, with 14 bases between. Germline CDR1 and CDR2: MDHEN and SYDVKM. This CDR3 region has 14 residues. The CDR3 is CASSLGGVSAPLHF. For the CDR3, the DNA is TGTGCCAGCAGTTTGGGGGGTGTAAGTGCACCCCTCCACTTT.

The CDR3 region has the DNA TGTGCCAGCGGCGGGCAGATGAACACTGAAGCTTTCTTT. It encodes CASGGQMNTEAFF. The gene calls are TRBV28 and TRBJ1-1, with D unresolved. Trimming stripped 8 bases from V and 0 bases from J, with 10 bases between. The CDR3 is 13 residues long. Germline-derived CDR1 and CDR2 are MDHEN and SYDVKM.

The CDR3 coding sequence is TGTGCCAGCAGCATTGCGTCGGGGGGCAGTCAGCCCCAGCATTTT. Translation gives CASSIASGGSQPQHF. The chain links TRBV28 to TRBJ1-5, with D perhaps TRBD1 (6 bases). The V and J ends lost 6 bases and 6 bases respectively, with 18 bases between them. The CDR3 is 15 amino acids. CDR1 is MDHEN and CDR2 is SYDVKM in the germline V gene.

Concerning this clone: Other nucleotide sequences from this sample produce the same CDR3. This chain joins TRBV7-9 and TRBJ1-6; D not certain. Trimming shortened V by 1 base and J by 6 bases, and 4 bases separated the two germline ends. Germline V gene lookup returns CDR1 SEHNR and CDR2 FQNEAQ (reference sequence). The CDR3 runs 13 residues. The CDR3 loop is CASSLESNSPLHF. CDR3 coding DNA: TGTGCCAGCAGCTTAGAGAGTAATTCACCCCTCCACTTT. Filled out from reference TRBV7-9 and TRBJ1-6, the complete variable domain reads DTGVSQNPRHKITKRGQNVTFRCDPISEHNRLYWYRQTLGQGPEFLTYFQNEAQLEKSRLLSDRFSAERPKGSFSTLEIQRTEQGDSAMYLCASSLESNSPLHFGNGTRLTVT.

J is TRBJ2-7 and V is TRBV7-6, with 7 bases identical to TRBD2. CDR3 size: 14 residues. The junction had 6 bases not matched to a gene; V was cut back by 5 bases and J by 2 bases. Germline CDR1 SGHVS, CDR2 FNYEAQ. The DNA for the CDR3 is TGTGCCAGCAGCCGTAGCGGGTACCCCTACGAGCAGTACTTC. This codes for CASSRSGYPYEQYF.

The CDR3, as DNA: TGTGCCAGCAGCTTAGGACAGGACGGCACAGATACGCAGTATTTT. Amino acids: CASSLGQDGTDTQYF. The chain recombines TRBV11-3 with TRBJ2-3; tentatively, D is TRBD1 (6 bases). CDR3 size: 15 residues. Germline V gene lookup returns CDR1 SGHNT and CDR2 YENEEA. With 1 base removed from V and 1 base from J, the gap between germline ends came to 9 bases.

The chain carries TRBV29-1 and TRBJ2-7, with 8 bases lining up with TRBD2. The CDR3 runs 17 residues. Germline V lookup: CDR1 SQVTM, CDR2 ANQGSEA. The trim removed 7 bases at V and 3 bases at J, leaving 20 bases unmatched. CDR3 in amino acids: CSASNPQRRAGDYEQYF. CDR3 DNA sequence: TGCAGCGCAAGTAACCCCCAGCGCAGAGCGGGAGACTACGAGCAGTACTTC.

This sequence joins TRBV10-2 and TRBJ2-5; 11 nucleotides agree with TRBD2. Germline trimming cut 3 bases from V and 1 base from J; bases unmatched to any gene: 10. The CDR3 extends over 18 amino acids. Germline loops: CDR1 WSHSY, CDR2 SAAADI. CDR3 amino acids: CASSEGWLAGGGQETQYF. DNA of the CDR3: TGCGCCAGCAGTGAAGGGTGGCTAGCGGGGGGCGGCCAAGAGACCCAGTACTTC.

The V and J genes are TRBV18 and TRBJ2-7; 10 bases line up with TRBD1. This CDR3 spans 17 amino acids. Germline V gene lookup returns CDR1 KGHSH and CDR2 LQKENI. J was trimmed by 0 bases and V by 5 bases; bases with no gene match: 10. CDR3 sequence (DNA): TGTGCCAGCTCATCCTCGACAGGGGGCACGTACTCCTACGAGCAGTACTTC. This translates into CASSSSTGGTYSYEQYF.

CDR3 loop: CASSWILGPTDTQYF. The CDR3 DNA reads TGTGCCAGCAGCTGGATTTTGGGGCCCACAGATACGCAGTATTTT. The rearrangement links TRBV11-2 to TRBJ2-3, with D possibly being TRBD1 (5 bases). The germline V gene encodes CDR1 SGHAT and CDR2 FQNNGV. Trimming took 4 bases from V and 2 from J, leaving 13 bases between them. The CDR3 length is 15 residues.

The rearrangement joins TRBV28 to TRBJ1-2, with TRBD1 matching over 8 bases. Germline assignment: CDR1 MDHEN and CDR2 SYDVKM. The junction had 8 bases not matched to a gene; V was cut back by 4 bases and J by 7 bases. This CDR3 is built from 14 residues. The CDR3 protein is CASSSTGVGGGYTF. CDR3 nucleotides: TGTGCCAGCAGTTCGACAGGGGTTGGGGGTGGCTACACCTTC.

This clone appeared a few times. The chain has TRBV28 and TRBJ1-2; D uncertain. Between the trimmed V and J ends, which lost 5 bases and 0 bases, there was a span of 7 bases. The CDR3 spans 13 residues. Germline lookup yields CDR1 MDHEN and CDR2 SYDVKM. In nucleotides, the CDR3 is TGTGCCAGCAGTCAAACACCTAACTATGGCTACACCTTC. As protein: CASSQTPNYGYTF.

This clone appeared once. The chain couples TRBV5-1 to TRBJ2-2; 9 nucleotides align to TRBD1. Looked up from germline, CDR1 is SGHRS and CDR2 is YFSETQ. The CDR3 covers 18 residues. J lost 5 bases, V lost 6 bases, and 17 bases had no gene match. CDR3 loop: CASTKSIGSTGGTGELFF. DNA for the CDR3: TGCGCCAGCACCAAATCGATCGGGTCGACAGGGGGGACCGGGGAGCTGTTTTTT.

This sequence joins TRBV10-2 and TRBJ1-5; D uncertain. Germline V gene lookup returns CDR1 WSHSY and CDR2 SAAADI. CDR3 length: 14 amino acids. V was pared by 5 bases and J by 5 bases, with 13 bases between. CDR3 protein: CASSTTTRDQPQHF. The CDR3 bases are TGCGCCAGCAGTACTACAACGAGAGATCAGCCCCAGCATTTT.

V usage is TRBV6-1 and J usage is TRBJ2-7; a weak D match, TRBD2 (6 bases). The V end lost 1 base, the J end lost 3 bases, and 13 bases lay between the germline ends. CDR3 length: 15 residues. Germline lookup yields CDR1 MNHNS and CDR2 SASEGT. The CDR3 region has the DNA TGTGCCAGCAGTGAAGGAGGGCGGGGCTACTACGAGCAGTACTTC. Its protein is CASSEGGRGYYEQYF.

This clone was observed a single time. The chain couples TRBV6-5 to TRBJ1-1; TRBD1 matches at 9 bases. The CDR3 is 15 residues long. The J segment lost 0 bases and the V segment lost 3 bases, leaving 2 bases of the junction unmatched. From germline, CDR1 is MNHEY and CDR2 SVGAGI. This CDR3 reads CASSYDRGLNTEAFF. Written as DNA, the CDR3 is TGTGCCAGCAGTTATGACAGGGGGTTGAACACTGAAGCTTTCTTT.

The CDR3 sequence is CASSRGGPSTDTQYF. The DNA for the CDR3 is TGTGCCAGCAGCCGGGGGGGCCCTAGCACAGATACGCAGTATTTT. The chain couples TRBV6-5 to TRBJ2-3, with 8 nucleotides matching TRBD2. Per the germline V gene, CDR1 is MNHEY and CDR2 is SVGAGI. J gave up 0 bases and V 6 bases, and 5 bases lay outside the gene matches. The CDR3 length is 15 residues.

This clone was counted between two and nine times. The chain links TRBV27 to TRBJ2-7; 9 positions agree with TRBD2. CDR1 is MNHEY and CDR2 is SMNVEV in the germline V gene (reference sequence). Germline trimming cut 2 bases from V and 6 bases from J; bases unmatched to any gene: 5. The length of the CDR3 is 14 residues. Written as DNA, the CDR3 is TGTGCCAGCAGTTTAGAGCGGGAGGCCCTCGAGCAGTACTTC. This gives the protein CASSLEREALEQYF.